This T cell receptor (beta chain) was retrieved from a study of T cell responses to AZD1222 COVID-19 vaccine. Study results and limitations: No day 14 peak samples; only post-peak repertoires were characterized. Most donors were white British, females outnumbered males, and clonal diversity was possibly underestimated.

This CDR3 has 15 amino acids. Germline V CDR1 and CDR2: SGHTA, FQGTGA. The V segment lost 8 bases and the J segment 3 bases; nucleotides outside the gene matches: 7. The data were produced by immunoSEQ multiplex PCR, yet TCRdb's version contains in-frame clones alone and is incomplete. This table has more than 60,000 clones, 83% appearing once. Remarks on this clone: No antigen is known for it.

The chain joins TRBV7-3 to TRBJ2-2, with 9 bases identical to TRBD2. This receptor was identified in an adult who received the AZD1222 COVID-19 vaccine. Source: peripheral blood, taken 28 days after the second AZD1222 dose. The CDR3 loop reads CASSGLAGDTGELFF. The CDR3 DNA reads TGTGCCAGCTCGGGCTTAGCGGGAGACACCGGGGAGCTGTTTTTT.